Below, one T cell receptor (beta chain) is given with its context. This record comes from a study of blood T cell repertoires in COVID-19. Study details: There were acute and convalescent COVID-19 samples, and they came from the United States, Italy and Spain.

CDR1 and CDR2 from the germline V gene are SGHTA and FQGTGA. This CDR3 spans 13 amino acids. J was trimmed by 10 bases and V by 5 bases; bases with no gene match: 7. Only in-frame clones appear in the TCRdb table, and some are missing; sequencing was by immunoSEQ multiplex PCR. The table shows more than 50,000 clones, with about 74% occurring only once. The rearrangement uses TRBV7-3 and TRBJ2-1; 8 nucleotides agree with TRBD1. The clonotype was recovered from a woman aged 80 or over with acute or convalescent COVID-19. Source material: peripheral blood. DNA for the CDR3: TGTGCCAGCAGCAGTCAGGGGGCTTGGGAGCAGTTCTTC. This translates into CASSSQGAWEQFF.